This note documents a single TCR beta chain sequence. This record belongs to a study of blood T cell repertoires in COVID-19. Overall study context: Some COVID-19 samples were acute and others convalescent; all came from the United States, Italy and Spain. The cDNA or gDNA used as material had been derived from T cells, B-cell-depleted T cells, or PBMCs.

Under the authors' procedure: The assay estimated nucleated cells by amplifying reference gene primers. The repertoire was sequenced with immunoSEQ multiplex PCR; TCRdb's copy has only in-frame clones and lacks some. The V and J calls and clone size were taken over from that table, and D and trimming were inferred from the DNA. The table records 70,000 to 80,000 clones, over 80% of them present only once. The V gene end was trimmed by 0 bases and the J gene end by 3 bases; junction bases not matched to a gene: 3. From germline, CDR1 is LGHNA and CDR2 YSLEER. The CDR3 is made up of 16 amino acids. This chain joins TRBV4-3 and TRBJ2-3, with TRBD2 matching 10 bases. The sequencing input was peripheral blood. This receptor was taken from a woman aged 45 to 65 with acute or convalescent COVID-19. CDR3 protein: CASSQDPSGSTDTQYF. In nucleotides, the CDR3 is TGCGCCAGCAGCCAAGACCCTAGCGGGAGTACAGATACGCAGTATTTT.